This TCR beta chain came from a study of shared clonotypes between healthy human individuals. Study results and limitations: Researchers found naive subsets generally carried larger estimated richness than memory subsets. Among non-shared clonotypes, generation probabilities were lower than among those shared by all four donors.

Germline lookup yields CDR1 KGHSH and CDR2 LQKENI. The CDR3 loop spans 14 amino acids. V lost 0 bases and J lost 8, with 11 bases in between. With respect to this clone: Antigen specificity is unknown.

Clones were read by immunoSEQ multiplex PCR, and TCRdb kept only the in-frame ones, dropping some. The profile shows about 770,000 clones, roughly two thirds of them singletons. Caucasian adults residing in Nashville, Tennessee made up all the donors. J is TRBJ2-1 and V is TRBV18; maybe TRBD1 (5 bases). The receptor was derived from a woman aged 30 to 39 in good health. The sequencing input was memory CD4+ T cells sorted from blood. The sample's subset: CD45RA-negative fraction. CDR3 in DNA: TGTGCCAGCTCACCACCTCCAGGGCGGCATGAGCAGTTCTTC. Translated, it gives CASSPPPGRHEQFF.